This TCR beta chain was recovered during a study of post-analysis software for immune sequencing data. Tagging with unique molecular identifiers was a feature of the TCR beta cDNA libraries. With roughly 0.95 to 11 million T cells as the source, 400,000 to 550,000 cDNA molecules resulted. TCRdb reprocessed the PCR reads with MiXCR, giving one entry per CDR3 protein. The repertoire holds hundreds of thousands of distinct CDR3 sequences, with roughly 45% as singletons. The CDR3 consists of 15 residues. Trimming took 4 bases from V and 0 from J, leaving 10 bases between them. Study-wide results and caveats: Multiple sclerosis was associated with a significant reduction in normalized Chao1 diversity relative to controls. The five TRBV segments detected at higher frequency in patients than in controls included TRBV5-6, TRBV5-1 and TRBV20-1.

As to this clonotype: Antigen: not known.

This TCR came from a girl between 10 and 17 years old with multiple sclerosis. Input material: blood. V usage is TRBV12-3 or TRBV12-4 and J usage is TRBJ2-4, with D uncertain. CDR3 amino acids: CASSYLQIAKNIQYF. The DNA for the CDR3 is TGTGCCAGCAGTTACCTACAGATAGCCAAAAACATTCAGTACTTC.